The clone carrying this T cell receptor (beta chain) was counted only a few times. Its antigen is unidentified. These data originate in a study of T cell clonality in common variable immunodeficiency. Study results and caveats: Patient heterogeneity in the CVID cohort limited correlations between repertoire features and clinical complications. CVID subjects showed higher TCRbeta clonality than healthy controls. Shared TCRbeta clones were fewer between CVID subjects than controls.

Generated by immunoSEQ multiplex PCR, the TCRdb table keeps only in-frame clones and is missing some. The sample lists tens of thousands of clones, none appearing once, the ten largest making up about 4%. Heparinized whole blood, roughly 5 to 8 ml, came from each donor. The sequencing sample was made of peripheral blood mononuclear cells. The source of this sequence is a person aged 18 to 75 in good health.

CDR3 DNA, as far as it was read: TGTGCCAGCTCACCGGGACAGGGGGTCTATGGC. The encoded protein is CASSPGQGVYG. The entire CDR3 sequence reads CASSPGQGVYGYTF. The V call is TRBV18, the J call TRBJ1-2; 11 bases map to TRBD1. The CDR3 goes on 3 residues after the read ends, and that part is filled in from the germline J gene. Losses at the gene ends were 3 bases for V and 4 bases for J; bases not matched to a gene: 1. Per germline, CDR1 KGHSH and CDR2 LQKENI. This CDR3 contains 14 residues.